This T cell receptor (beta chain) derives from a study of blood T cell repertoires in COVID-19. Cohort 3 donors were reported recovered after two negative PCRs, clearance, or symptom resolution. Measured with immunoSEQ multiplex PCR; TCRdb has only the in-frame clones, and not every one. The sample consists of over 150,000 clones, roughly nine tenths of them appearing once. Germline assignment: CDR1 LGHDT and CDR2 YNNKEL (reference sequence). Trimming shortened V by 3 bases and J by 5 bases, and 13 bases separated the two germline ends. The length of the CDR3 is 14 residues. The J gene is TRBJ1-1, the V gene TRBV3-1 (or the pseudogene TRBV3-2); a weak D match, TRBD1 (5 bases). The sample comprised PBMCs or T cells enriched from blood (not recorded which). The sequence came from a woman aged 45-60 years who had recovered from COVID-19. CDR3 nucleotide sequence: TGTGCCAGCAGCCAGAATCTCGGGGGTACTGAAGCTTTCTTT. Protein product: CASSQNLGGTEAFF.